Listed below are T cell receptor beta chains from one sample, sequenced in a study of T cell repertoires in cytomegalovirus infection. From the reads, TCRdb called clonotypes with MiXCR, one entry per CDR3 protein. This table has fewer than 250,000 distinct CDR3 sequences, roughly 12% appearing once. Material: PBMCs. These receptors were collected from a human donor in good health (CMV status not recorded). Some clones in this sample may be carry-over from other donors' samples. The CDR3 runs from the conserved cysteine through the conserved F or W. The D gene is left open where the match is weak. Not all rows give a size; the values are once, few, many and, for expanded clones, a class.

clone_size cdr3_length j_call v_call d_call cdr3_aa cdr3_nt
NA 14 TRBJ1-2 TRBV6-2/TRBV6-3 TRBD1 CASSYLPGQYGYTF TGTGCCAGCAGTTACCTACCGGGACAGTATGGCTACACCTTC
many 17 TRBJ2-3 TRBV7-8 NA CASSSDRRGPGTDTQYF TGTGCCAGCAGCTCCGACAGGAGGGGCCCTGGCACAGATACGCAGTATTTT
many 18 TRBJ2-2 TRBV7-2 TRBD2 CASSLYETSGTNTGELFF TGTGCCAGCAGCTTATATGAGACTAGCGGGACGAACACCGGGGAGCTGTTTTTT
NA 15 TRBJ2-1 TRBV12-3/TRBV12-4 TRBD2 CASSPGLAGVHEQFF TGTGCCAGCAGTCCCGGACTAGCGGGAGTCCATGAGCAGTTCTTC
many 14 TRBJ2-5 TRBV28 NA CASSLQLGQETQYF TGTGCCAGCAGTTTGCAGCTAGGACAAGAGACCCAGTACTTC
many 14 TRBJ2-2 TRBV7-3 NA CASSRTGSPGELFF TGTGCCAGCAGCCGCACTGGTTCGCCCGGGGAGCTGTTTTTT
NA 14 TRBJ1-6 TRBV5-4 TRBD1 CASSPQQGQSPLHF TGTGCCAGCAGCCCACAACAGGGGCAGTCACCCCTCCACTTT
many 15 TRBJ2-5 TRBV12-3/TRBV12-4 NA CASSRTGGRQETQYF TGTGCCAGCAGTAGGACGGGCGGCCGACAAGAGACCCAGTACTTC
many 17 TRBJ1-5 TRBV19 NA CASTEGGLSFLNQPQHF TGTGCCAGTACCGAGGGGGGACTTTCCTTCCTAAATCAGCCCCAGCATTTT
many 17 TRBJ1-2 TRBV4-3 TRBD1 CASSQDIAGQGDYGYTF TGCGCCAGCAGCCAAGATATCGCCGGGCAGGGGGACTATGGCTACACCTTC
NA 14 TRBJ2-7 TRBV2 TRBD1 CASSEGDRPYEQYF TGTGCCAGCAGTGAAGGGGACAGGCCCTACGAGCAGTACTTC
many 16 TRBJ2-3 TRBV4-3 TRBD2 CASSRGAGGPGDTQYF TGCGCCAGCAGCCGTGGGGCGGGGGGGCCTGGAGATACGCAGTATTTT
NA 15 TRBJ2-2 TRBV29-1 TRBD1 CSVVPGGMNTGELFF TGCAGCGTTGTTCCAGGGGGCATGAACACCGGGGAGCTGTTTTTT
many 14 TRBJ2-3 TRBV7-2 NA CASSSYSAVDTQYF TGTGCCAGCAGCTCATATTCAGCGGTAGATACGCAGTATTTT
many 17 TRBJ1-2 TRBV7-2 TRBD1 CASSLEADRVLGYGYTF TGTGCCAGCAGCTTAGAGGCTGACAGGGTGTTAGGCTATGGCTACACCTTC
few 13 TRBJ1-2 TRBV29-1 NA CSVQLSTNYGYTF TGCAGCGTCCAGCTGTCGACTAACTATGGCTACACCTTC
many 13 TRBJ2-1 TRBV7-3 TRBD2 CASSLRGGNEQFF TGTGCCAGCAGCTTAAGGGGGGGCAATGAGCAGTTCTTC
many 18 TRBJ1-5 TRBV7-8 TRBD1 CASSFGIRTGPGNQPQHF TGTGCCAGCAGCTTTGGGATTAGGACAGGACCTGGCAATCAGCCCCAGCATTTT
NA 15 TRBJ2-3 TRBV28 NA CASSFQTGILDTQYF TGTGCCAGCAGTTTCCAGACGGGGATTTTAGATACGCAGTATTTT
many 16 TRBJ2-1 TRBV7-2 NA CASSSPRAYDYNEQFF TGTGCCAGCAGCTCCCCTCGCGCTTATGACTACAATGAGCAGTTCTTC
many 14 TRBJ1-5 TRBV7-8 NA CASSLTGTDKFQHF TGTGCCAGCAGCTTAACCGGGACCGATAAGTTCCAGCATTTT
few 16 TRBJ2-3 TRBV20-1 NA CSASERGRGSRDTQYF TGCAGTGCTAGCGAACGTGGCAGAGGGAGTAGAGATACGCAGTATTTT
few 12 TRBJ1-1 TRBV20-1 NA CSARKDFTEAFF TGCAGTGCTAGGAAAGATTTCACTGAAGCTTTCTTT
many 14 TRBJ1-1 TRBV7-8 NA CASSQARGETEAFF TGTGCCAGCAGCCAGGCCCGGGGGGAAACTGAAGCTTTCTTT
NA 12 TRBJ1-2 TRBV25-1 TRBD1 CATTGGLYGYTF TGTGCCACTACAGGGGGACTCTATGGCTACACCTTC
few 15 TRBJ2-7 TRBV15 TRBD1 CATSRALTGNYEQYF TGTGCCACCAGCAGGGCTCTGACAGGGAACTACGAGCAGTACTTC
many 16 TRBJ2-7 TRBV5-6 TRBD2 CASSPGLAGSSYEQYF TGTGCCAGCAGCCCAGGACTAGCGGGGAGCTCCTACGAGCAGTACTTC
many 14 TRBJ1-2 TRBV27 TRBD1 CASSPLRTGNGYTF TGTGCCAGCAGTCCGTTAAGGACAGGGAACGGCTACACCTTC
many 15 TRBJ2-2 TRBV12-3/TRBV12-4 NA CASSRQGTNTGELFF TGTGCCAGCAGCCGCCAGGGAACGAACACCGGGGAGCTGTTTTTT
many 14 TRBJ1-5 TRBV6-2/TRBV6-3 NA CASSDFRSNQPQHF TGTGCCAGCAGTGACTTTAGGAGCAATCAGCCCCAGCATTTT
many 14 TRBJ1-1 TRBV7-2 TRBD1 CASSTQGWYTEAFF TGTGCCAGCAGCACACAGGGGTGGTACACTGAAGCTTTCTTT
few 16 TRBJ2-7 TRBV7-9 NA CASSTYGTGVPYEQYF TGTGCCAGCAGTACTTACGGGACGGGAGTTCCCTACGAGCAGTACTTC
many 13 TRBJ1-2 TRBV24-1 NA CATSDGTDYGYTF TGTGCCACCAGTGATGGGACGGACTATGGCTACACCTTC
many 15 TRBJ2-7 TRBV7-2 TRBD1 CASSPDRGVPYEQYF TGTGCCAGCAGCCCCGACAGGGGGGTTCCCTACGAGCAGTACTTC
many 17 TRBJ1-2 TRBV7-2 NA CASSLDLGTTVNYGYTF TGTGCCAGCAGCCTGGACCTCGGAACGACCGTTAACTATGGCTACACCTTC
many 12 TRBJ1-2 TRBV25-1 NA CASSDRGLGYTF TGTGCCAGCAGTGACAGAGGGCTAGGCTACACCTTC
many 15 TRBJ1-6 TRBV7-2 NA CASGSGRAHNSPLHF TGTGCCAGCGGCTCTGGCAGGGCCCATAATTCACCCCTCCACTTT
many 16 TRBJ2-4 TRBV6-6 NA CASSYGLRQDRNIQYF TGTGCCAGCAGTTACGGACTACGACAGGACAGAAACATTCAGTACTTC
medium-sized 15 TRBJ2-2 TRBV7-2 TRBD2 CASSFTSGGSGELFF TGTGCCAGCAGCTTCACTAGCGGGGGCTCCGGGGAGCTGTTTTTT
NA 18 TRBJ2-3 TRBV6-6 TRBD2 CASIGALGLAEDADTQYF TGTGCCAGCATCGGGGCCCTTGGACTAGCGGAAGACGCAGATACGCAGTATTTT
few 16 TRBJ1-6 TRBV6-6 TRBD1 CASSYSPRTGTSPLHF TGTGCCAGCAGTTACTCCCCCCGGACAGGGACTTCACCCCTCCACTTT
many 16 TRBJ2-5 TRBV27 TRBD1 CASSRWDRGLWETQYF TGTGCCAGCAGCAGATGGGACAGGGGGCTCTGGGAGACCCAGTACTTC
many 14 TRBJ1-4 TRBV12-3/TRBV12-4 NA CASSSRAARGKLFF TGTGCCAGCAGTTCACGGGCAGCGCGGGGTAAACTGTTTTTT
many 16 TRBJ2-5 TRBV11-2 TRBD1 CASSLVGRQGMETQYF TGTGCCAGCAGCTTAGTAGGAAGACAGGGGATGGAGACCCAGTACTTC
many 13 TRBJ2-1 TRBV5-1 TRBD1 CASSPQGQLGQFF TGCGCCAGCAGCCCCCAGGGACAGTTGGGGCAGTTCTTC
NA 16 TRBJ1-3 TRBV9 NA CASSGPDLGSGNTIYF TGTGCCAGCAGCGGTCCCGATTTGGGGTCTGGAAACACCATATATTTT
few 15 TRBJ2-2 TRBV7-2 NA CASSLVIGPRGELFF TGTGCCAGCAGCTTAGTTATAGGACCACGGGGGGAGCTGTTTTTT
many 14 TRBJ1-1 TRBV19 TRBD1 CASTQTGAYTEAFF TGTGCCAGTACCCAGACAGGGGCGTACACTGAAGCTTTCTTT
many 19 TRBJ2-4 TRBV6-5 TRBD2 CASSGGRVSRGGTKNIQYF TGTGCCAGCAGCGGGGGGAGGGTGAGCCGGGGGGGGACCAAAAACATTCAGTACTTC
NA 13 TRBJ2-5 TRBV19 NA CASSIQGVETQYF TGTGCCAGTAGTATACAGGGAGTGGAGACCCAGTACTTC
many 17 TRBJ2-6 TRBV27 NA CASSPLSDTSGANVLTF TGTGCCAGCAGCCCCTTATCGGACACCTCTGGGGCCAACGTCCTGACTTTC
NA 14 TRBJ1-4 TRBV29-1 TRBD1 CSVLTGEDNEKLFF TGCAGCGTTCTTACAGGGGAGGATAATGAAAAACTGTTTTTT
many 16 TRBJ2-6 TRBV4-2 TRBD1 CASSQDRTSGANVLTF TGTGCCAGCAGCCAGGACAGGACCTCTGGGGCCAACGTCCTGACTTTC
few 14 TRBJ2-3 TRBV7-3 NA CASSPSGDTDTQYF TGTGCCAGCAGCCCATCGGGTGACACAGATACGCAGTATTTT
many 12 TRBJ1-1 TRBV7-3 NA CASRSDSGRAFF TGTGCCAGCAGGTCCGACAGCGGGCGAGCTTTCTTT